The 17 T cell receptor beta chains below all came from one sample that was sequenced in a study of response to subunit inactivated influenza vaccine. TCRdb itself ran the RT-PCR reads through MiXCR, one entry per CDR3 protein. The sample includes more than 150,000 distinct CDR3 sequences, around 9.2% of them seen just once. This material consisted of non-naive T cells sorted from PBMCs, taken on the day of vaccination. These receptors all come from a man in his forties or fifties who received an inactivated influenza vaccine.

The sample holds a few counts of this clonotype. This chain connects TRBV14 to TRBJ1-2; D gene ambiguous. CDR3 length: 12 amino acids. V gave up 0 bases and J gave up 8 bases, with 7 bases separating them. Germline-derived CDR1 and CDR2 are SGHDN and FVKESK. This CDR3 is CASSQDGRGYTF. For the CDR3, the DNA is TGTGCCAGCAGCCAAGACGGACGAGGCTACACCTTC.

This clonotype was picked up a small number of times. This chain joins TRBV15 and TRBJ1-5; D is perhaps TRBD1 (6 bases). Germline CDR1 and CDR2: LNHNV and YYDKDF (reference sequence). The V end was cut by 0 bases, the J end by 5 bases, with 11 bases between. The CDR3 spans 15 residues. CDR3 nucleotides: TGTGCCACCAGCAGAGATCCGGGGGCGCATCAGCCCCAGCATTTT. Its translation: CATSRDPGAHQPQHF.

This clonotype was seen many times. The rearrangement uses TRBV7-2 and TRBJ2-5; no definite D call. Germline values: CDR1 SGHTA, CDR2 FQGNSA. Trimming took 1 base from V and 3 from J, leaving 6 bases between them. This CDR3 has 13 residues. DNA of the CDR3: TGTGCCAGCAGCTTAGGATCAAAAGAGACCCAGTACTTC. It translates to CASSLGSKETQYF.

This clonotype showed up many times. The CDR3 loop reads CASSQAGGKGIYEQYF. CDR3 DNA sequence: TGCGCCAGCAGCCAAGCGGGGGGGAAAGGGATCTACGAGCAGTACTTC. The chain combines TRBV4-3 with TRBJ2-7; 8 nucleotides align to TRBD2. This CDR3 has 16 amino acids. V gave up 1 base and J gave up 3 bases; unmatched junction bases: 8. Germline lookup yields CDR1 LGHNA and CDR2 YSLEER.

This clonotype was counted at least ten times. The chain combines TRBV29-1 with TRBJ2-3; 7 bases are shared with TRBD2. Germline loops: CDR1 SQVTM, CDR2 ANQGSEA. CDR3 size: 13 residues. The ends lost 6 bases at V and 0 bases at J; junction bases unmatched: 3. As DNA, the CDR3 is TGCAGCGTCAAGCGGGATAGCACAGATACGCAGTATTTT. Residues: CSVKRDSTDTQYF.

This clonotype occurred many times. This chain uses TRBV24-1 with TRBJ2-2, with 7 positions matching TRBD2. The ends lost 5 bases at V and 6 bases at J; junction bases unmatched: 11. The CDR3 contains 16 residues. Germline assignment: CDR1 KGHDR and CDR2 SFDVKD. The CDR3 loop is CATSAPGRGNAGELFF. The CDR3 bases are TGTGCCACCAGTGCCCCGGGGAGGGGTAACGCCGGGGAGCTGTTTTTT.

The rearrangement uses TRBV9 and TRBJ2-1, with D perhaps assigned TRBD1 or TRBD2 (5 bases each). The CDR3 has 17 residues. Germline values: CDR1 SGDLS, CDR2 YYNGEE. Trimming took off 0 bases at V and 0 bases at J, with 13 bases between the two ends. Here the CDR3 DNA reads TGTGCCAGCAGCGTAGGTTTGGGGGAGAGCTCCTACAATGAGCAGTTCTTC. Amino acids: CASSVGLGESSYNEQFF.

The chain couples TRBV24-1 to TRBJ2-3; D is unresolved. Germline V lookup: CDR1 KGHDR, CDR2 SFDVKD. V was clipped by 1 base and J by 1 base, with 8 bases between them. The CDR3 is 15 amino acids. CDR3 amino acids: CATSDFGIGTDTQYF. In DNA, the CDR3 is TGTGCCACCAGTGATTTTGGGATCGGCACAGATACGCAGTATTTT.

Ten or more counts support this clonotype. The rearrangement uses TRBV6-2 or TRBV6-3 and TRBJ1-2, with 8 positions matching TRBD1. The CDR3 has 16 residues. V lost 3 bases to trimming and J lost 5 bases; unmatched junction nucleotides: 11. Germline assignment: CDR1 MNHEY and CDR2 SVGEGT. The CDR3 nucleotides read TGTGCCAGCAGTTATCTCTCCCGGGACAGGCAATATGGCTACACCTTC. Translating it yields CASSYLSRDRQYGYTF.

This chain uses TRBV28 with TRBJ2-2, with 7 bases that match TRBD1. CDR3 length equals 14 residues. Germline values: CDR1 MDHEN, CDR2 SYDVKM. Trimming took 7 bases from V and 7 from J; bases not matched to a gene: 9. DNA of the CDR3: TGTGCCAGCAAATCGGGTCAGGGGGACGGGGAGCTGTTTTTT. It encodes CASKSGQGDGELFF.

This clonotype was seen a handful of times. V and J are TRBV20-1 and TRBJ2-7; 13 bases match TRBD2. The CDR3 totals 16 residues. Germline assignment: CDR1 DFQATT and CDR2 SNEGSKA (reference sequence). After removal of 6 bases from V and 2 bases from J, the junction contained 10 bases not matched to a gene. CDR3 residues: CSATGTSGVETYEQYF. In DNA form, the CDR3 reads TGCAGTGCCACCGGGACTAGCGGGGTTGAGACCTACGAGCAGTACTTC.

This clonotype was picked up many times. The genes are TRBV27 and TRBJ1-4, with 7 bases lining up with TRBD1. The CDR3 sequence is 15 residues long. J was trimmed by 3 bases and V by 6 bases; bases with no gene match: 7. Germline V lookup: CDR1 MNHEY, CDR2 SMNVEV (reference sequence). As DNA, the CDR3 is TGTGCCAGCAGGGAGGAGGGGGCTGCTAATGAAAAACTGTTTTTT. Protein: CASREEGAANEKLFF.

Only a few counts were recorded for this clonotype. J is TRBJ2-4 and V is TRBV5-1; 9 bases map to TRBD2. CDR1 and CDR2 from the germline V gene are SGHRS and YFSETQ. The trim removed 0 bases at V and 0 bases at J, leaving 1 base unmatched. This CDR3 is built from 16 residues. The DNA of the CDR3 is TGCGCCAGCAGCTTGGAACTAGCGGGAGCCAAAAACATTCAGTACTTC. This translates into CASSLELAGAKNIQYF.

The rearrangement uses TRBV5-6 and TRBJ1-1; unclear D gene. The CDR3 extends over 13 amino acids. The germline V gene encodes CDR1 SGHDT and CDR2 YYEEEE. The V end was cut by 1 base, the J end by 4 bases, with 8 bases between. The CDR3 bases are TGTGCCAGCAGCTTGCCGAGATCCACTGAAGCTTTCTTT. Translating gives CASSLPRSTEAFF.

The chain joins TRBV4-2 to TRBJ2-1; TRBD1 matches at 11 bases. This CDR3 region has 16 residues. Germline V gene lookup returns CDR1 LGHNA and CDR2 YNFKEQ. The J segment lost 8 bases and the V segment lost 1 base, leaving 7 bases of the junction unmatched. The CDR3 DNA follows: TGTGCCAGCAGCCAAGCTAGGACAGGGGGCAGGGATGAGCAGTTCTTC. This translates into CASSQARTGGRDEQFF.

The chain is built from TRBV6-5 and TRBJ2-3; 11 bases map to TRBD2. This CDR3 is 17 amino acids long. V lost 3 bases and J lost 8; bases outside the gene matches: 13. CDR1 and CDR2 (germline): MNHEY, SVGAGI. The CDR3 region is CASSYRKYSGGAGTQYF. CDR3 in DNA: TGTGCCAGCAGTTATCGTAAATATAGCGGGGGGGCCGGTACGCAGTATTTT.

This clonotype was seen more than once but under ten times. CDR3 region: CASSPGTPQGYGYTF. Here the CDR3 DNA reads TGTGCCAGCAGCCCTGGGACGCCGCAGGGGTATGGCTACACCTTC. This chain joins TRBV28 and TRBJ1-2; weak D call: TRBD1 (6 bases). Between the trimmed V and J ends, which lost 6 bases and 5 bases, there was a span of 19 bases. Germline V gene lookup returns CDR1 MDHEN and CDR2 SYDVKM. The CDR3 is 15 amino acids.